The clone carrying this T cell receptor (beta chain) occurred many times. Germline V CDR1 and CDR2: SGHAT, FQNNGV. This CDR3 comprises 16 residues. J was trimmed by 0 bases and V by 4 bases; bases with no gene match: 8. The record originates from a study of beta chain features in type 1 diabetes. The overall study: Patients looked much like healthy donors when it came to age, gender and cell yields.

Every bit of the isolated RNA underwent reverse transcription, so sequencing read expressed TCRB transcripts. Each sample of naive, central memory or regulatory T cells had, on average, roughly 3.4 million reads. Sequencing used immunoSEQ multiplex PCR; TCRdb keeps in-frame clones, though not all of them. The sample carries 200,000 to 250,000 clones, roughly 30% recorded once. The receptor was derived from a man younger than 40 in good health. Material for sequencing was central memory CD4+ T cells from blood. The rearrangement uses TRBV11-2 and TRBJ2-7, with 8 bases matching TRBD1. CDR3 DNA: TGTGCCAGCAGCTCGTCCCGGGACAGGTACTCCTACGAGCAGTACTTC. Translated, it gives CASSSSRDRYSYEQYF.